A single sample gave rise to the 27 T cell receptor beta chains below, sequenced in a study of blood T cell repertoires in COVID-19. The protocol was immunoSEQ multiplex PCR, while the TCRdb copy is restricted to in-frame clones and leaves out a portion. The table includes about 210,000 clones, 75% to 85% detected once. The sample consisted of PBMCs or T cells enriched from blood (not recorded which). The receptors derive from a man younger than 45 with acute COVID-19.

The chain employs TRBV28 and TRBJ1-2, with 9 nucleotides matching TRBD1. Germline CDR1 and CDR2: MDHEN and SYDVKM. V was pared by 8 bases and J by 2 bases, with 6 bases of the junction left unmatched. There are 14 residues in the CDR3. CDR3: CASFWGQGNYGYTF. CDR3 nucleotide sequence: TGTGCCAGCTTTTGGGGACAGGGAAACTATGGCTACACCTTC.

The J gene is TRBJ2-4, the V gene TRBV10-3; 8 bases align to TRBD2. Germline CDR1 and CDR2: ENHRY and SYGVKD. The CDR3 runs 18 residues. The junction had 7 bases not matched to a gene; V was cut back by 0 bases and J by 0 bases. Here the CDR3 reads CAISESEPGGGAKNIQYF. The CDR3 bases are TGTGCCATCAGTGAGTCGGAGCCGGGGGGGGGAGCCAAAAACATTCAGTACTTC.

The CDR3: CASSPGTDSNQPQHF. In nucleotides, the CDR3 is TGTGCCAGCTCACCAGGGACAGATAGCAATCAGCCCCAGCATTTT. The rearrangement links TRBV18 to TRBJ1-5; 7 bases are a match to TRBD1. The germline V gene encodes CDR1 KGHSH and CDR2 LQKENI. CDR3 length equals 15 residues. J was trimmed by 0 bases and V by 2 bases; bases with no gene match: 1.

Turning to this clone: Just one base apart from a much larger clone, this may be a read error. The V and J genes are TRBV28 and TRBJ2-7; TRBD2 agrees at 13 bases. The CDR3 contains 15 residues. V dropped 5 bases and J dropped 0; count of bases not matched to a gene: 1. Germline-derived CDR1 and CDR2 are MDHEN and SYDVKM. The CDR3 here is CASSRTSGSSYEQYF. CDR3 coding DNA: TGTGCCAGCAGTCGGACTAGCGGGAGCTCCTACGAGCAGTACTTC. Full variable domain (remainder filled in from reference TRBV28 and TRBJ2-7): DVKVTQSSRYLVKRTGEKVFLECVQDMDHENMFWYRQDPGLGLRLIYFSYDVKMKEKGDIPEGYSVSREKKERFSLILESASTNQTSMYLCASSRTSGSSYEQYFGPGTRLTVT.

The rearrangement joins TRBV19 to TRBJ1-2; 7 bases match TRBD1. This CDR3 is 11 amino acids long. Germline V lookup: CDR1 LNHDA, CDR2 SQIVND (reference sequence). After removal of 2 bases from V and 11 bases from J, the junction contained 2 bases not matched to a gene. The CDR3 spells CASSINRGYTF. CDR3 sequence (DNA): TGTGCCAGTAGTATAAACAGGGGATACACCTTC.

This rearrangement joins TRBV7-2 to TRBJ2-7, with D possibly being TRBD2 (7 bases). V shed 5 bases and J shed 5 bases, with 22 bases lying between them. Germline values: CDR1 SGHTA, CDR2 FQGNSA. This CDR3 contains 16 residues. CDR3 protein: CASSARGARKSHEQYF. The CDR3 nucleotides are TGTGCCAGCAGCGCACGGGGGGCGAGAAAGAGCCACGAGCAGTACTTC.

The CDR3 DNA reads TGTGCCAGCACCGCCAGGGGGCGGAACACTGAAGCTTTCTTT. Protein product: CASTARGRNTEAFF. The V call is TRBV21-1, the J call TRBJ1-1; TRBD1 is the table's D call, not checked against the DNA. TRBV21-1 is described as a pseudogene. The CDR3 runs 14 residues.

Here the CDR3 reads CASSSVGGTFF. CDR3 DNA sequence: TGTGCCAGCAGTTCTGTCGGGGGGACTTTCTTT. V usage is TRBV12-3 or TRBV12-4 and J usage is TRBJ1-1; D might be TRBD1 (5 bases). The CDR3 covers 11 residues. The ends were cut back, 4 bases at V and 12 bases at J, with 12 bases in the middle.

This sequence joins TRBV7-9 and TRBJ1-1, with 9 bases identical to TRBD1. The germline gives CDR1 SEHNR, CDR2 FQNEAQ (reference sequence). This CDR3 is built from 15 residues. V trimming: 6 bases; J trimming: 3 bases; junction bases outside the gene matches: 8. The CDR3 is CASRQQGAFYTEAFF. The CDR3 nucleotides read TGTGCCAGCAGGCAACAGGGGGCATTTTACACTGAAGCTTTCTTT. Full variable domain (outside the CDR3, taken from reference TRBV7-9 and TRBJ1-1): DTGVSQNPRHKITKRGQNVTFRCDPISEHNRLYWYRQTLGQGPEFLTYFQNEAQLEKSRLLSDRFSAERPKGSFSTLEIQRTEQGDSAMYLCASRQQGAFYTEAFFGQGTRLTVV.

V usage is TRBV14 and J usage is TRBJ2-1; 9 nucleotides match TRBD2. Germline V gives CDR1 SGHDN, CDR2 FVKESK. Trimming at V came to 0 bases and at J to 7 bases, leaving 7 bases not matched to a gene. The CDR3 has 16 amino acids. This chain's CDR3 is CASSQEGLAGLNEQFF. DNA of the CDR3: TGTGCCAGCAGCCAAGAGGGGCTAGCGGGGCTAAATGAGCAGTTCTTC.

This chain joins TRBV5-4 and TRBJ1-2; possibly TRBD1 for D (6 bases). This CDR3 comprises 15 residues. Per the germline V gene, CDR1 is SGHNT and CDR2 is YYREEE (reference sequence). The ends were cut back, 4 bases at V and 4 bases at J, with 17 bases in the middle. CDR3 DNA sequence: TGTGCCAGCAGCGGGGGGGCCGCCCCGACCTATGGCTACACCTTC. This gives the protein CASSGGAAPTYGYTF.

The chain couples TRBV18 to TRBJ1-1; D not certain. The CDR3 runs 15 residues. Trimming stripped 3 bases from V and 5 bases from J, with 16 bases between. CDR1 is KGHSH, CDR2 LQKENI, per germline. CDR3 residues: CASSPPSQTRTEAFF. In DNA form, the CDR3 reads TGTGCCAGCTCACCGCCTTCTCAAACTCGAACTGAAGCTTTCTTT.

This chain joins TRBV10-1 and TRBJ1-4; 8 nucleotides agree with TRBD1. The CDR3 length is 14 residues. Losses at the gene ends were 6 bases for V and 5 bases for J; bases not matched to a gene: 5. CDR1 WNHNN and CDR2 SYGVQD come from the germline V gene (reference sequence). Here the CDR3 DNA reads TGCGCCAGCAGCCAGGACAGGGTGAATGAAAAACTGTTTTTT. As protein: CASSQDRVNEKLFF.

The gene calls are TRBV28 and TRBJ2-5; D is possibly TRBD1 (5 bases). With 7 bases removed from V and 5 bases from J, the gap between germline ends came to 20 bases. Germline V gives CDR1 MDHEN, CDR2 SYDVKM. The CDR3 is 15 residues long. This CDR3 is CASIPRTSLAETQYF. As DNA, the CDR3 is TGTGCCAGCATCCCCAGGACATCGCTCGCGGAGACCCAGTACTTC. The whole variable domain, remainder taken from reference TRBV28 and TRBJ2-5, is DVKVTQSSRYLVKRTGEKVFLECVQDMDHENMFWYRQDPGLGLRLIYFSYDVKMKEKGDIPEGYSVSREKKERFSLILESASTNQTSMYLCASIPRTSLAETQYFGPGTRLLVL.

The rearrangement joins TRBV9 to TRBJ1-2; 7 positions agree with TRBD1. V gave up 3 bases and J gave up 4 bases; unmatched junction bases: 6. The CDR3 totals 14 residues. Germline loops: CDR1 SGDLS, CDR2 YYNGEE. The CDR3 bases are TGTGCCAGCAGCGCCACAGGGGTCGTCTATGGCTACACCTTC. Residues: CASSATGVVYGYTF.

This chain links TRBV28 with TRBJ1-4, with D perhaps TRBD1 (6 bases). Germline CDR1 reads MDHEN; CDR2 reads SYDVKM. V lost 8 bases and J 8 bases, leaving 12 bases between the germline ends. The CDR3 runs to 12 residues. CDR3 region: CASGAQGEKLFF. The CDR3 DNA follows: TGTGCCAGCGGAGCCCAGGGGGAAAAACTGTTTTTT.

The genes are TRBV6-4 and TRBJ2-1; 8 positions match TRBD1. The CDR3 contains 16 residues. CDR1 is MRHNA and CDR2 is SNTAGT in the germline V gene. The junction had 3 bases not matched to a gene; V was cut back by 0 bases and J by 2 bases. The CDR3 DNA follows: TGTGCCAGCAGTGACTCCCCAGGGGGCACCTACAATGAGCAGTTCTTC. This codes for CASSDSPGGTYNEQFF.

V is TRBV18 and J is TRBJ2-7; the D gene is possibly TRBD1 (6 bases). The CDR3 totals 13 residues. V was trimmed by 6 bases and J by 3 bases, leaving 12 bases between them. Looked up from germline, CDR1 is KGHSH and CDR2 is LQKENI. The CDR3 loop reads CASSPTGLYEQYF. As DNA, the CDR3 is TGTGCCAGCTCGCCGACAGGCCTCTACGAGCAGTACTTC.

As DNA, the CDR3 is TGCGCCAGCAGTGCTACTAGCGGGGGGATCACAGATACGCAGTATTTT. It codes for CASSATSGGITDTQYF. The chain employs TRBV10-1 and TRBJ2-3, with 12 nucleotides matching TRBD2. There are 16 residues in the CDR3. The germline gives CDR1 WNHNN, CDR2 SYGVQD (reference sequence). J was trimmed by 2 bases and V by 4 bases; bases with no gene match: 4.

This rearrangement joins TRBV10-3 to TRBJ1-5; D unresolved. The CDR3 is 14 amino acids. Germline lookup yields CDR1 ENHRY and CDR2 SYGVKD. V was pared by 0 bases and J by 4 bases, with 7 bases between. The CDR3 here is CAISESGPNQPQHF. As DNA, the CDR3 is TGTGCCATCAGTGAGTCTGGCCCAAATCAGCCCCAGCATTTT.

As to this clone: Other DNA sequences in this specimen translate into the identical CDR3. The V and J genes are TRBV15 and TRBJ2-3; 8 bases are a match to TRBD2. Losses at the gene ends were 0 bases for V and 1 base for J; bases not matched to a gene: 0. Germline-derived CDR1 and CDR2 are LNHNV and YYDKDF (reference sequence). The CDR3 has 15 amino acids. The CDR3 protein is CATSRERGGTDTQYF. The CDR3 nucleotides are TGTGCCACCAGCAGAGAGCGGGGGGGCACAGATACGCAGTATTTT. The full variable domain, its missing parts supplied by reference TRBV15 and TRBJ2-3, is DAMVIQNPRYQVTQFGKPVTLSCSQTLNHNVMYWYQQKSSQAPKLLFHYYDKDFNNEADTPDNFQSRRPNTSFCFLDIRSPGLGDTAMYLCATSRERGGTDTQYFGPGTRLTVL.

This chain connects TRBV4-1 to TRBJ1-4; 9 bases are shared with TRBD1. The germline V gene encodes CDR1 MGHRA and CDR2 YSYEKL. The V and J ends lost 4 bases and 6 bases, in that order; junction bases with no gene match: 6. The CDR3 has 15 amino acids. In DNA form, the CDR3 reads TGCGCCAGCAGCCTTGCGGGACAGGGAGATGAAAAACTGTTTTTT. Its protein is CASSLAGQGDEKLFF.

The chain recombines TRBV7-4 with TRBJ2-7, with 11 positions matching TRBD2. The CDR3 totals 15 residues. V dropped 3 bases and J dropped 4; count of bases not matched to a gene: 5. Germline V gene lookup returns CDR1 SGHVT and CDR2 SQSDAQ. The CDR3, as DNA: TGTGCCAGCAGCTTCAAACTAGCGGGGGCATACGAGCAGTACTTC. Translation: CASSFKLAGAYEQYF. Filled out from reference TRBV7-4 and TRBJ2-7, the complete variable domain reads GAGVSQSPRYKVAKRGRDVALRCDSISGHVTLYWYRQTLGQGSEVLTYSQSDAQRDKSGRPSGRFSAERPERSVSTLKIQRTEQGDSAVYLCASSFKLAGAYEQYFGPGTRLTVT.

This chain uses TRBV5-4 with TRBJ2-6; no reliable D call. CDR3 length: 20 residues. CDR1 and CDR2 (germline): SGHNT, YYREEE (reference sequence). V was pared by 6 bases and J by 4 bases, with 29 bases between. CDR3 amino acids: CASTIWVSTKTNRGANVLTF. CDR3 bases: TGTGCCAGCACCATTTGGGTCTCCACTAAAACAAATAGGGGGGCCAACGTCCTGACTTTC. Full variable domain (missing parts from reference TRBV5-4 and TRBJ2-6): ETGVTQSPTHLIKTRGQQVTLRCSSQSGHNTVSWYQQALGQGPQFIFQYYREEENGRGNFPPRFSGLQFPNYSSELNVNALELDDSALYLCASTIWVSTKTNRGANVLTFGAGSRLTVL.

This chain joins TRBV5-4 and TRBJ1-4, with 10 bases that match TRBD1. From germline, CDR1 is SGHNT and CDR2 YYREEE (reference sequence). The CDR3 has 15 residues. V lost 4 bases and J lost 7; bases outside the gene matches: 7. The CDR3 region has the DNA TGTGCCAGCAGCCTAGGGACAGGGGCACCTGAAAAACTGTTTTTT. This translates into CASSLGTGAPEKLFF.

The chain joins TRBV3-1 (or the pseudogene TRBV3-2) to TRBJ1-1, with a possible D match to TRBD1 (5 bases). V was clipped by 0 bases and J by 1 base, with 12 bases between them. Germline V CDR1 and CDR2: LGHDT, YNNKEL (reference sequence). There are 16 residues in the CDR3. DNA for the CDR3: TGTGCCAGCAGCCAAGATTTAGGGGTTTCGAACACTGAAGCTTTCTTT. Protein: CASSQDLGVSNTEAFF.

This clone was seen a handful of times. The gene calls are TRBV27 and TRBJ1-4, with D hard to call. Trimming took 4 bases from V and 5 from J, leaving 11 bases between them. The length of the CDR3 is 14 residues. CDR1 MNHEY and CDR2 SMNVEV come from the germline V gene (reference sequence). CDR3 bases: TGTGCCAGCAGTTCCTACGGAGGAAATGAAAAACTGTTTTTT. Encoded protein: CASSSYGGNEKLFF.